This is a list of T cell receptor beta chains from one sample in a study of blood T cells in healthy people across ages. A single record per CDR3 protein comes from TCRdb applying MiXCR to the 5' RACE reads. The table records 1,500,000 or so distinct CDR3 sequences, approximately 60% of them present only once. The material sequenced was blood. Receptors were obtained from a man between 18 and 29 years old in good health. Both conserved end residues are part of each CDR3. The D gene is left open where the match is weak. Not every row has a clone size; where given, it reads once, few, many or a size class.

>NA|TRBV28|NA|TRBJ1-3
TGTGCCAGCAGTTTACGAGTCTCTGGAAACACCATATATTTT
CASSLRVSGNTIYF
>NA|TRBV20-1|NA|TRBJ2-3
TGCAGTGCTCCTACCGCCCTATCCTCAGATACGCAGTATTTT
CSAPTALSSDTQYF
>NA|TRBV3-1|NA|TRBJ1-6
TGTGCCAGCAGCCCGACCGGACAGCCGGGCTCCTATAATTCACCCCTCCACTTT
CASSPTGQPGSYNSPLHF
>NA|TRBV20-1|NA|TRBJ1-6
TGCAGTGCTACCGACACCACCTCGAATCATTCACCCCTCCACTTT
CSATDTTSNHSPLHF
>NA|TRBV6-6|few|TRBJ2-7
TGTGCCAGCAGGCCCTCGGGACCGAACTCCTACGAGCAGTACTTC
CASRPSGPNSYEQYF
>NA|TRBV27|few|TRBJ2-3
TGTGCCACTCGAGTAGCGGGCACAGATACGCAGTATTTT
CATRVAGTDTQYF
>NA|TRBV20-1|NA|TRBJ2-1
TGCAGTGCTACCTTGGGTGGGGAGCAGTTCTTC
CSATLGGEQFF
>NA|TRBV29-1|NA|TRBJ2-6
TGCAGCGTTGAAGATCCGGGGAAACTGAGCTCTGGGGCCAACGTCCTGACTTTC
CSVEDPGKLSSGANVLTF
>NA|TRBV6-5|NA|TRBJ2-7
TGTGCCAGCCAGCCCGGTCAGGGGCGCGAGCAGTACTTC
CASQPGQGREQYF
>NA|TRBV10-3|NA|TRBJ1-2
TGTGCCATCAGTTCGAACCCCAACCTTAACTATGGCTACACCTTC
CAISSNPNLNYGYTF
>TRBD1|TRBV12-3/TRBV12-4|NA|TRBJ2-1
TGTGCCAGCAGTTCTACCGGGACAGGCTACCCGGGCGATGAGCAGTTCTTC
CASSSTGTGYPGDEQFF
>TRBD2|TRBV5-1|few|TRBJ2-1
TGCGCCAGCGGTGGACTAGCGTATAACAATGAGCAGTTCTTC
CASGGLAYNNEQFF
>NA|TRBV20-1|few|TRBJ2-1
TGCAGTGCTAGAGATCAGGGCCATGAGCAGTTCTTC
CSARDQGHEQFF
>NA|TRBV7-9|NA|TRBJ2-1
TGTGCCAGCAGCTGGCTGATAAATGAGCAGTTCTTC
CASSWLINEQFF
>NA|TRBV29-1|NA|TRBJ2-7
TGCAGCGTTGGAGATCCGAGGGGGACGGTCCACGAGCAGTACTTC
CSVGDPRGTVHEQYF